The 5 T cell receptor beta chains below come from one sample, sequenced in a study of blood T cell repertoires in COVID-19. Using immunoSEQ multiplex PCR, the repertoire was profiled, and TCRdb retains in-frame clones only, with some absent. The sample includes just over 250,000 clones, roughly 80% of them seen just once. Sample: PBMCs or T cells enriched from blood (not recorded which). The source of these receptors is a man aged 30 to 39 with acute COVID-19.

DNA for the CDR3: TGCAGCGTCTACCCGAACTGGGACAGGGGGCCTTCAAGACGTTACGAGCAGTACGTC. As protein: CSVYPNWDRGPSRRYEQYV. This chain connects TRBV29-1 to TRBJ2-7, with TRBD1 matching over 12 bases. The V and J ends lost 6 bases and 4 bases, in that order; junction bases with no gene match: 22. The length of the CDR3 is 19 residues. Germline loops: CDR1 SQVTM, CDR2 ANQGSEA.

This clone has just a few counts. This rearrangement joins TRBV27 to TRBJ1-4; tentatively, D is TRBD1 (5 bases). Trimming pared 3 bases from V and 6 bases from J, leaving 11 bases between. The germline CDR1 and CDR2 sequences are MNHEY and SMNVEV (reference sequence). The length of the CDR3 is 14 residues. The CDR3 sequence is CASSFAGGYEKLFF. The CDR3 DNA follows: TGTGCCAGCAGTTTCGCCGGGGGGTATGAAAAACTGTTTTTT.

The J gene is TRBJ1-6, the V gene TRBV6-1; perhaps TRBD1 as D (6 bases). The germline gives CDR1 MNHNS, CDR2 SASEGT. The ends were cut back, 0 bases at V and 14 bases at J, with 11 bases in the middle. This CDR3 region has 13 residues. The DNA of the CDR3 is TGTGCCAGCAGTGAAGCGATTCAGGGGACCCTCCACTTT. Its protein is CASSEAIQGTLHF.

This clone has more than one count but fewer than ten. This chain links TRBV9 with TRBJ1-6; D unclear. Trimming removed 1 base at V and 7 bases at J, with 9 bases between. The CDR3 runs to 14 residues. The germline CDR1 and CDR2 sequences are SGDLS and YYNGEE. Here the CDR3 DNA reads TGTGCCAGCAGCGTAATCGGCGGAAATTCACCCCTCCACTTT. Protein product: CASSVIGGNSPLHF. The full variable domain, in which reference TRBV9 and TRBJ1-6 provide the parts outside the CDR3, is DSGVTQTPKHLITATGQRVTLRCSPRSGDLSVYWYQQSLDQGLQFLIQYYNGEERAKGNILERFSAQQFPDLHSELNLSSLELGDSALYFCASSVIGGNSPLHFGNGTRLTVT.

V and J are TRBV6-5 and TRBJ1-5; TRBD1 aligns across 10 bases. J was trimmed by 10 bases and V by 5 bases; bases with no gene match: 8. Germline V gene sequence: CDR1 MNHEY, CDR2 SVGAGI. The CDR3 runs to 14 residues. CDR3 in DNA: TGTGCCAGCAGTCCCGGGACAGGGGAAAATCCCCAGCATTTT. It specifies CASSPGTGENPQHF.